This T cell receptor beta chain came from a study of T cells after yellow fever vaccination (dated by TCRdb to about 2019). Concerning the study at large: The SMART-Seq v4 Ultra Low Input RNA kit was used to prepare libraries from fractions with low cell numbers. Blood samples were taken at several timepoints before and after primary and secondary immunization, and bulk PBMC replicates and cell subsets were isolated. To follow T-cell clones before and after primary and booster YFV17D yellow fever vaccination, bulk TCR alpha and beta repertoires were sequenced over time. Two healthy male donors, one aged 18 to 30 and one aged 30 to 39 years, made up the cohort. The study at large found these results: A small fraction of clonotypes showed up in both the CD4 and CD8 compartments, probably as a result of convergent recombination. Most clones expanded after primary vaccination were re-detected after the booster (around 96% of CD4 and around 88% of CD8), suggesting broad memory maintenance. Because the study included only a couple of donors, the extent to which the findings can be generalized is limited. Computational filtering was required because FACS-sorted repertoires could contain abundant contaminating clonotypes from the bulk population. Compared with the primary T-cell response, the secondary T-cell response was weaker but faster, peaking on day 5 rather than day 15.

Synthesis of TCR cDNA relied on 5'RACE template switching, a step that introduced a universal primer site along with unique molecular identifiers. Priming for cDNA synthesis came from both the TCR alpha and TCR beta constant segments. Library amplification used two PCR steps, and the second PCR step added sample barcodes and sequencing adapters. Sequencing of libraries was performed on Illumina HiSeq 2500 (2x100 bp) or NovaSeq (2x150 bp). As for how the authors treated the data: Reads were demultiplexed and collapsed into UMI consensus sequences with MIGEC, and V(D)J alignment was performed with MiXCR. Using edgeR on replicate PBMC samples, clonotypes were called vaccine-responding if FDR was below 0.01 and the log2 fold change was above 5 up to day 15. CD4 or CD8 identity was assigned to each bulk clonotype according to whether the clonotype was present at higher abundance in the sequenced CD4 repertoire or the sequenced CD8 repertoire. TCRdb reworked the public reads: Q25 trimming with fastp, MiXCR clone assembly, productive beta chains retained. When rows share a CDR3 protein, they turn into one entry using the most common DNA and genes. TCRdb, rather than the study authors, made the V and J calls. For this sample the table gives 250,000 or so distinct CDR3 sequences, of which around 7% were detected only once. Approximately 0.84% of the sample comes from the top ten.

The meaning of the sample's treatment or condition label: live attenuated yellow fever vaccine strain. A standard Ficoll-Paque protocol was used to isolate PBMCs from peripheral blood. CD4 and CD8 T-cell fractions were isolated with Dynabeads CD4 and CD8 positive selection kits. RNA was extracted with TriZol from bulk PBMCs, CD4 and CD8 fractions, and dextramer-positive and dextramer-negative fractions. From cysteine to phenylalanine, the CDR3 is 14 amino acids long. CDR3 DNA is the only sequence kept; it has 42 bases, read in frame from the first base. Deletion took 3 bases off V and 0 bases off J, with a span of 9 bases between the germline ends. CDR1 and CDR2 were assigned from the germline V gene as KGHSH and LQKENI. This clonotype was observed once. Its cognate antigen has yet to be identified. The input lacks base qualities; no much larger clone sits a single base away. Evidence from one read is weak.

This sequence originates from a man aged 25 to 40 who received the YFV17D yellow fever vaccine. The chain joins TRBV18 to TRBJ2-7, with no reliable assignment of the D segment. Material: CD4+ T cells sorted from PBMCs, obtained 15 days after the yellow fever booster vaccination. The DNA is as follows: TGTGCCAGCTCACCCTCGACCAACTCCTACGAGCAGTACTTC. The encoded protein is CASSPSTNSYEQYF.